This T cell receptor beta chain was retrieved from a study of control samples from healthy donors and cancer patients. Trimming left V 2 bases short and J 5 bases short, with 15 bases between. This CDR3 is 15 amino acids long. Germline values: CDR1 MDHEN, CDR2 SYDVKM. TCRdb's copy holds only in-frame clones and misses some; the assay was immunoSEQ multiplex PCR. Among 55,000 to 80,000 clones listed, roughly 89% were seen once. The sample comprised PBMCs. This sequence originates from a man in his sixties with colorectal cancer. This rearrangement joins TRBV28 to TRBJ1-2; D not certain. The CDR3 region is CASSLLAALSYGYTF. The CDR3 region has the DNA TGTGCCAGCAGTTTACTGGCGGCGCTGTCGTATGGCTACACCTTC.